This T cell receptor (beta chain) appears in the sequencing data of a study of blood T cell repertoires in COVID-19. At the level of the study: Sites across the United States, Italy and Spain contributed samples from acute and convalescent COVID-19. T cells, B-cell-depleted T cells, or PBMCs provided the cDNA or gDNA that served as material.

Original handling: Estimates of nucleated cell counts were drawn from the amplification of reference gene primers. The repertoire was sequenced with immunoSEQ multiplex PCR; TCRdb's copy has only in-frame clones and lacks some. V, J and clone size derive from that table, while D and trimming were established from the DNA sequence. Altogether hundreds of thousands of clones are present, around 86% being singletons, with the ten largest covering over 1.3%. The junction had 9 bases not matched to a gene; V was cut back by 3 bases and J by 5 bases. The CDR3 extends over 15 amino acids. CDR1 and CDR2 (germline): DFQATT, SNEGSKA (reference sequence).

V gene TRBV20-1 combines with J gene TRBJ2-1, with 8 bases matching TRBD2. The sequence was collected from a woman under 40 with active or convalescent COVID-19. Material for sequencing was peripheral blood. CDR3 DNA sequence: TGCAGTGCTAGTTCTGTACTAGCGGTAAACAATGAGCAGTTCTTC. Translating it yields CSASSVLAVNNEQFF.